Sequencing of this T cell receptor (beta chain) was carried out in a study of early T cells in non-severe SARS-CoV-2 infection. Study details: Unpaired chains resulted from sequencing bulk RNA of unsorted whole blood.

Study-wide points: Sequences matched to VDJdb favored anti-spike CD8 responses, while private and CD4 specificities were missed.

The CDR3 is made up of 14 amino acids. The V end lost 7 bases, the J end lost 6 bases, and 18 bases lay between the germline ends. CDR1 is SGHNT and CDR2 is YYREEE in the germline V gene (reference sequence). Ten or more counts support this clonotype. The antigen is undetermined. Unique molecular identifier tags were affixed to discrete cDNA molecules. TCRdb ran MiXCR on the 5' RACE reads and lists one entry per CDR3 protein. The table includes about 25,000 distinct CDR3 sequences, about 4.5% detected once. The chain combines TRBV5-4 with TRBJ2-3; either TRBD1 or TRBD2 may supply D (6 bases each). The sequencing input was whole blood. This receptor was taken from an adult who was a healthcare worker with PCR-confirmed SARS-CoV-2 infection or an uninfected control (not recorded which). For the CDR3, the DNA is TGTGCCAGCGGGGGGACGGACAGATTCGATACGCAGTATTTT. Its protein product is CASGGTDRFDTQYF.